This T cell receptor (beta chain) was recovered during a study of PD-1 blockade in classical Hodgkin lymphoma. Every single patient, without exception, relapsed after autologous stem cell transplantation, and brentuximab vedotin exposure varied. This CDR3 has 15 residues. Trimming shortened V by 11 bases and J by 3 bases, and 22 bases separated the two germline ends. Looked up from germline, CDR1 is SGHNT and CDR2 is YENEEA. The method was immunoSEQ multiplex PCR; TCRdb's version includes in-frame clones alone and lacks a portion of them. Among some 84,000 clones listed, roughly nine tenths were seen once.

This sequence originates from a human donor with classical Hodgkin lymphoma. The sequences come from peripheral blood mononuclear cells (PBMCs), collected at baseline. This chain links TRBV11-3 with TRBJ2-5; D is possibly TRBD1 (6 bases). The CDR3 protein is CAGGPVQLAEETQYF. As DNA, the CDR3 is TGTGCCGGGGGCCCCGTTCAGTTGGCGGAAGAGACCCAGTACTTC.